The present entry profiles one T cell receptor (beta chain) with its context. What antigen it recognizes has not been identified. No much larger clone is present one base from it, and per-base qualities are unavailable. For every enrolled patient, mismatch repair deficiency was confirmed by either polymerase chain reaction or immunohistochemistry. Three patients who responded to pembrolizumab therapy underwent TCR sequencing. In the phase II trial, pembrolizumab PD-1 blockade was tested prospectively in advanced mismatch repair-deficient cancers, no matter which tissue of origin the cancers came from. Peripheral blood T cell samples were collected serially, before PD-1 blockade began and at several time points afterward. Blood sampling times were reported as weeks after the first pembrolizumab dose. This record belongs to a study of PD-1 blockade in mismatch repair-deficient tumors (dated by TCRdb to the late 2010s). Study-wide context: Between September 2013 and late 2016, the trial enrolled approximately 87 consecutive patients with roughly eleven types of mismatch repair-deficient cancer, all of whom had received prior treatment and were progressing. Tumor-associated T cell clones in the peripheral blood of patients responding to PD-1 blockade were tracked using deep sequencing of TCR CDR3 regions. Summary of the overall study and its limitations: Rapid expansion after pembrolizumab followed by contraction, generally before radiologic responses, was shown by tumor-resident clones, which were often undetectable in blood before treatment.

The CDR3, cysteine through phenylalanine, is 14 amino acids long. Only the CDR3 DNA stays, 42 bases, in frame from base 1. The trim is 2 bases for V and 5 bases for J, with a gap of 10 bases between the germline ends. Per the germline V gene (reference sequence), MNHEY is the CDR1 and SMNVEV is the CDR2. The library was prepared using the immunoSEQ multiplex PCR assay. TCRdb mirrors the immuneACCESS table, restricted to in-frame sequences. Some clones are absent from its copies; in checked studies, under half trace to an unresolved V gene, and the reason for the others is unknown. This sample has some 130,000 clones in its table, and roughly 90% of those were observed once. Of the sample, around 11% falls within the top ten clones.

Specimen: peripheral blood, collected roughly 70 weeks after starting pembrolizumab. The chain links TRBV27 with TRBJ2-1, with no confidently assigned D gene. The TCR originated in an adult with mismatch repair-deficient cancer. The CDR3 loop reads CASSLIGRNNEQFF. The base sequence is TGTGCCAGCAGTTTAATCGGCCGAAACAATGAGCAGTTCTTC.